Below are 16 T cell receptor beta chains sequenced from a single sample in a study of blood T cell repertoires in COVID-19. Libraries were prepared by immunoSEQ multiplex PCR; TCRdb keeps only in-frame clonotypes and omits some of them. The table records about 33,000 clones, roughly nine tenths of them present only once. What was sequenced was peripheral blood. These receptors originate from a woman older than 75 with active or convalescent COVID-19.

A single count supports this clone. The rearrangement links TRBV3-1 (or the pseudogene TRBV3-2) to TRBJ1-5, with D possibly being TRBD1 (6 bases). Germline CDR1 reads LGHDT; CDR2 reads YNNKEL (reference sequence). The germline V and J ends were trimmed by 3 bases and 9 bases, with 12 bases remaining between them. The CDR3 sequence is 13 residues long. The CDR3: CASSQGASGPQHF. The CDR3 DNA is TGTGCCAGCAGCCAGGGGGCCAGTGGGCCCCAGCATTTT.

The V gene is TRBV9, the J gene TRBJ2-2; 8 bases agree with TRBD1. Trimming at V came to 4 bases and at J to 4 bases, leaving 6 bases not matched to a gene. This CDR3 has 15 amino acids. CDR1 and CDR2 from the germline V gene are SGDLS and YYNGEE. The chain's CDR3 is CASSSRQGFTGELFF. DNA for the CDR3: TGTGCCAGCAGCTCTCGACAGGGGTTCACCGGGGAGCTGTTTTTT. Full variable domain (missing parts from reference TRBV9 and TRBJ2-2): DSGVTQTPKHLITATGQRVTLRCSPRSGDLSVYWYQQSLDQGLQFLIQYYNGEERAKGNILERFSAQQFPDLHSELNLSSLELGDSALYFCASSSRQGFTGELFFGEGSRLTVL.

The chain joins TRBV11-2 to TRBJ1-3, with 12 nucleotides matching TRBD1. Unmatched junction bases numbered 4, after V lost 0 bases and J lost 10 bases. Germline CDR1 SGHAT, CDR2 FQNNGV. The CDR3 totals 15 residues. The CDR3 reads CASSLDPGQGATIYF. The CDR3 DNA reads as TGTGCCAGCAGCTTAGACCCGGGACAGGGGGCTACCATATATTTT. Combining the CDR3 with reference TRBV11-2 and TRBJ1-3 gives the whole variable domain EAGVAQSPRYKIIEKRQSVAFWCNPISGHATLYWYQQILGQGPKLLIQFQNNGVVDDSQLPKDRFSAERLKGVDSTLKIQPAKLEDSAVYLCASSLDPGQGATIYFGEGSWLTVV.

This chain uses TRBV29-1 with TRBJ2-3; TRBD1 might be the D (5 bases). The CDR3 consists of 14 residues. Between the trimmed V and J ends, which lost 4 bases and 4 bases, there was a span of 15 bases. Germline values: CDR1 SQVTM, CDR2 ANQGSEA. The CDR3 nucleotides read TGCAGCGTTGCCAGGGCGCAAGCTTCAGATACGCAGTATTTT. Translation: CSVARAQASDTQYF.

The chain recombines TRBV5-1 with TRBJ2-2; possibly TRBD2 for D (5 bases). Germline V gives CDR1 SGHRS, CDR2 YFSETQ. This CDR3 contains 14 residues. V gave up 0 bases and J gave up 8 bases, with 11 bases separating them. The CDR3 coding sequence is TGCGCCAGCAGCTTGGGGAGGTCATTGGGGGAGCTGTTTTTT. Its protein is CASSLGRSLGELFF.

The chain couples TRBV7-9 to TRBJ2-1; 7 positions agree with TRBD1. V was clipped by 1 base and J by 8 bases; unmatched bases: 5. The germline gives CDR1 SEHNR, CDR2 FQNEAQ (reference sequence). This CDR3 comprises 14 residues. The CDR3 region has the DNA TGTGCCAGCAGCTTAGTTCAAGGGGGCTATGAGCAGTTCTTC. Protein sequence: CASSLVQGGYEQFF.

This clone was detected once. This chain connects TRBV5-4 to TRBJ2-3; 7 nucleotides agree with TRBD2. The CDR3 is 15 residues long. Germline CDR1 is SGHNT and CDR2 is YYREEE (reference sequence). V dropped 0 bases and J dropped 4; count of bases not matched to a gene: 5. CDR3 sequence (DNA): TGTGCCAGCAGCTTGGGGGGGGGAAGCGCAGATACGCAGTATTTT. Protein: CASSLGGGSADTQYF. The full variable domain, completed using reference TRBV5-4 and TRBJ2-3, is ETGVTQSPTHLIKTRGQQVTLRCSSQSGHNTVSWYQQALGQGPQFIFQYYREEENGRGNFPPRFSGLQFPNYSSELNVNALELDDSALYLCASSLGGGSADTQYFGPGTRLTVL.

This clone was seen once. The V gene is TRBV6-2 or TRBV6-3, the J gene TRBJ2-7; tentative D call: TRBD1 (6 bases). Germline V CDR1 and CDR2: MNHEY, SVGEGT. The CDR3 is 15 amino acids. The ends were cut back, 2 bases at V and 3 bases at J, with 14 bases in the middle. In DNA form, the CDR3 reads TGTGCCAGCAGTTACCTACCGGGACAAGACTACGAGCAGTACTTC. It encodes CASSYLPGQDYEQYF.

This clone turned up a few times. The J gene is TRBJ2-1, the V gene TRBV6-6, with 12 bases lining up with TRBD2. V shed 5 bases and J 6 bases; nucleotides not matched to a gene: 2. Per the germline V gene, CDR1 is MNHNY and CDR2 is SVGAGI (reference sequence). CDR3 size: 14 residues. The CDR3 region is CASSQTSGGNEQFF. Written as DNA, the CDR3 is TGTGCCAGCAGTCAGACTAGCGGGGGCAATGAGCAGTTCTTC.

The rearrangement links TRBV10-2 to TRBJ2-1; TRBD2 might be the D (6 bases). The CDR3 is 15 amino acids. Germline lookup yields CDR1 WSHSY and CDR2 SAAADI. Trimming removed 7 bases from V and 5 bases from J, with 18 bases in between. The CDR3 DNA reads TGCGCCAGCACTGGGGCGGGACTGCACAACAATGAGCAGTTCTTC. This translates into CASTGAGLHNNEQFF.

This clone was counted a single time. The chain is built from TRBV10-3 and TRBJ2-5; 10 nucleotides align to TRBD2. There are 19 residues in the CDR3. V lost 2 bases and J lost 2; bases outside the gene matches: 14. Germline V gene lookup returns CDR1 ENHRY and CDR2 SYGVKD. The CDR3 sequence is CAISERAGLSGGAQETQYF. DNA of the CDR3: TGTGCCATCAGTGAGAGGGCGGGCCTCAGCGGGGGGGCTCAAGAGACCCAGTACTTC.

The rearrangement uses TRBV5-1 and TRBJ1-1; no reliable D call. The CDR3 covers 13 residues. Germline loops: CDR1 SGHRS, CDR2 YFSETQ. Trimming shortened V by 4 bases and J by 1 base, and 8 bases separated the two germline ends. Here the CDR3 DNA reads TGCGCCAGCAGCCCCGACTCGAACACTGAAGCTTTCTTT. Its protein product is CASSPDSNTEAFF.

The CDR3 region is CASSTQRGAYEQYF. CDR3 bases: TGTGCCAGCAGCACCCAGCGGGGGGCCTACGAGCAGTACTTC. The chain joins TRBV7-2 to TRBJ2-7; 9 bases agree with TRBD2. After removal of 5 bases from V and 2 bases from J, the junction contained 4 bases not matched to a gene. This CDR3 spans 14 amino acids. CDR1 is SGHTA and CDR2 is FQGNSA in the germline V gene.

A single count supports this clone. The chain employs TRBV19 and TRBJ2-7; D unclear. Germline-derived CDR1 and CDR2 are LNHDA and SQIVND (reference sequence). V lost 3 bases, J lost 6 bases, and 12 bases lay in between. The CDR3 covers 13 residues. CDR3 in amino acids: CASSIPSSFEQYF. CDR3 bases: TGTGCCAGTAGTATCCCGAGTAGTTTCGAGCAGTACTTC.

This chain uses TRBV24-1 with TRBJ2-1, with D perhaps matching TRBD1 (5 bases). The germline V gene has CDR1 KGHDR and CDR2 SFDVKD. Trimming pared 5 bases from V and 6 bases from J, leaving 10 bases between. The CDR3 spans 13 residues. The CDR3 DNA reads TGTGCCACCAGTGCAGGGAAGGTCAATGAGCAGTTCTTC. Its translation is CATSAGKVNEQFF.

The gene calls are TRBV9 and TRBJ2-7, with D maybe TRBD2 (5 bases). CDR1 and CDR2 from the germline V gene are SGDLS and YYNGEE. V lost 0 bases to trimming and J lost 4 bases, with 17 bases between them. The CDR3 contains 16 residues. The CDR3 DNA sequence: TGTGCCAGCAGCGTAGACCCCTCGGACTCAATATACGAGCAGTACTTC. Protein: CASSVDPSDSIYEQYF.